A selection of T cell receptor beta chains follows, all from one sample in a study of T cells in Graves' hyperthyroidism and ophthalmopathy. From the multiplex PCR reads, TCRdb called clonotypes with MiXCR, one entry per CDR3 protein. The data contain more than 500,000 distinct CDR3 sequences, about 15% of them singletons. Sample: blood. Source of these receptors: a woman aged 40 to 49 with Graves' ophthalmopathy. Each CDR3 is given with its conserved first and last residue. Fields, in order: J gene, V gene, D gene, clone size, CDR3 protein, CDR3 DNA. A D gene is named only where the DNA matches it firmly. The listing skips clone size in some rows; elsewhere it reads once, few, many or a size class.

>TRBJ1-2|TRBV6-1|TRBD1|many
CASSETGEYGYTF
TGTGCCAGCAGTGAGACAGGGGAGTACGGCTACACCTTC
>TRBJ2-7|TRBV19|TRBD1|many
CASRKGTGASYEQYF
TGTGCCAGTAGAAAGGGGACAGGGGCGAGCTACGAGCAGTACTTC
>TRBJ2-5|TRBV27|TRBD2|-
CASSLSLAGLETQYF
TGTGCCAGCAGTTTATCTCTAGCGGGACTCGAGACCCAGTACTTC
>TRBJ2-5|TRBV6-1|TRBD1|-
CASSKVYTGDGETQYF
TGTGCCAGCAGTAAAGTATATACAGGGGACGGAGAGACCCAGTACTTC
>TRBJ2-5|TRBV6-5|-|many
CASSYPSEQRETQYF
TGTGCCAGCAGTTACCCTAGCGAGCAACGAGAGACCCAGTACTTC
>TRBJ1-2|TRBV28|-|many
CASSSGTGYTF
TGTGCCAGCAGTTCCGGTACTGGCTACACCTTC
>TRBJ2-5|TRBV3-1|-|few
CASSQEGKETQYF
TGTGCCAGCAGCCAAGAGGGGAAAGAGACCCAGTACTTC
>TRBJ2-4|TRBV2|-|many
CASKGSLAHWAKNIQYF
TGTGCCAGCAAGGGGAGTCTGGCCCATTGGGCCAAAAACATTCAGTACTTC
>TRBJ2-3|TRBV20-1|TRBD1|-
CSARWGQGTDTQYF
TGCAGTGCTAGATGGGGACAGGGGACAGATACGCAGTATTTT
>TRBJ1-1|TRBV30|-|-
CVWSHNFEAFF
TGTGTCTGGAGCCATAACTTTGAAGCTTTCTTT
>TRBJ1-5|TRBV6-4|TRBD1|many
CASSSGTGRSRGINQPQHF
TGTGCCAGCAGCTCCGGGACAGGGCGTAGTAGGGGAATCAATCAGCCCCAGCATTTT
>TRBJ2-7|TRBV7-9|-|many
CASSLHSFEQYF
TGTGCCAGCAGCCTCCACAGCTTCGAGCAGTACTTC
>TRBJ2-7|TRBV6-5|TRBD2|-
CASSYLLAGGSYEQYF
TGTGCCAGCAGTTACCTTCTAGCGGGAGGTTCCTACGAGCAGTACTTC
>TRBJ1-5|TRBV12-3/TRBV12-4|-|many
CASSLRAENQPQHF
TGTGCCAGCAGTTTGAGGGCGGAGAATCAGCCCCAGCATTTT
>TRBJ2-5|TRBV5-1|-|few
CASSPGPNQETQYF
TGCGCCAGCAGCCCCGGACCGAACCAAGAGACCCAGTACTTC
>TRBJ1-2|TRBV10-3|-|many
CAISKDGLYGYTF
TGTGCCATCAGTAAGGACGGACTCTATGGCTACACCTTC
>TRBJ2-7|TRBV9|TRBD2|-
CASSVGSGREVYEQYF
TGTGCCAGCAGCGTAGGCAGCGGGAGGGAAGTCTACGAGCAGTACTTC
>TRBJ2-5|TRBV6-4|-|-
CASSDKGGGMETQYF
TGTGCCAGCAGTGACAAGGGTGGGGGAATGGAGACCCAGTACTTC
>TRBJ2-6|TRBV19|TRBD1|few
CASSAGQVNSGANVLTF
TGTGCCAGTAGTGCCGGACAGGTGAACTCTGGGGCCAACGTCCTGACTTTC
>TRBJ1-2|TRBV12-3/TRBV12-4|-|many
CASSFQGHAYGYTF
TGTGCCAGCAGTTTTCAAGGACACGCCTATGGCTACACCTTC
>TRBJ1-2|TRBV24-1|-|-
CATSDLNRVDGYTF
TGTGCCACCAGTGATTTGAACAGGGTGGACGGCTACACCTTC
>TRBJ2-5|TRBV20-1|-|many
CSARGPGQETQYF
TGCAGTGCTAGAGGTCCGGGCCAAGAGACCCAGTACTTC
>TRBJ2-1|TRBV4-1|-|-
CASSQDLPGIDEQFF
TGCGCCAGCAGCCAAGATCTCCCAGGGATTGATGAGCAGTTCTTC
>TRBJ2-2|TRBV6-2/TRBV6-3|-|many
CASSIRGGTGELFF
TGTGCCAGCAGTATCCGGGGCGGGACCGGGGAGCTGTTTTTT
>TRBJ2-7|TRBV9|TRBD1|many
CASSAGGAHSYEQYF
TGTGCCAGCAGCGCAGGGGGCGCACACAGCTACGAGCAGTACTTC
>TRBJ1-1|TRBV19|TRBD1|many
CASRTGGIPNTEAFF
TGTGCCAGTCGGACAGGGGGTATCCCGAACACTGAAGCTTTCTTT
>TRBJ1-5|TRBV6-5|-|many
CASSYSQVDQPQHF
TGTGCCAGCAGTTACTCACAAGTAGATCAGCCCCAGCATTTT
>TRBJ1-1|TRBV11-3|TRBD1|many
CASGLTGGKFAEAFF
TGTGCCAGCGGGCTGACAGGGGGGAAGTTCGCTGAAGCTTTCTTT
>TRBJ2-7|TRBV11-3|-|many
CASSLEPTRSYEQYF
TGTGCCAGCAGCTTAGAGCCTACCCGCTCCTACGAGCAGTACTTC